The 2 T cell receptor beta chains given below trace back to one sample, sequenced in a study of blood T cell repertoires in COVID-19. Measured with immunoSEQ multiplex PCR; TCRdb has only the in-frame clones, and not every one. The table records 200,000 to 250,000 clones, approximately 80% of them present only once. The sequencing sample was made of PBMCs or T cells enriched from blood (not recorded which). The receptors originated from a man in his sixties who had recovered from COVID-19.

CDR3: CASSRMIGQGSEAFF. The CDR3 DNA reads TGTGCCAGCAGCCGTATGATAGGACAGGGGAGTGAAGCTTTCTTT. V gene TRBV14 combines with J gene TRBJ1-1; 9 bases line up with TRBD1. This CDR3 has 15 residues. With 4 bases clipped from V and 7 bases from J, the junction kept 10 bases outside the gene matches. Germline values: CDR1 SGHDN, CDR2 FVKESK. Full variable domain (remainder filled in from reference TRBV14 and TRBJ1-1): EAGVTQFPSHSVIEKGQTVTLRCDPISGHDNLYWYRRVMGKEIKFLLHFVKESKQDESGMPNNRFLAERTGGTYSTLKVQPAELEDSGVYFCASSRMIGQGSEAFFGQGTRLTVV.

The chain uses TRBV10-3 and TRBJ1-1; TRBD1 is a possible D gene (6 bases). Germline V gene data show CDR1 as ENHRY and CDR2 as SYGVKD. The CDR3 totals 17 residues. Trimming removed 2 bases at V and 1 base at J, with 17 bases between. The CDR3 loop reads CAISEPAGTGKNTEAFF. DNA of the CDR3: TGTGCCATCAGTGAGCCAGCCGGAACAGGGAAGAACACTGAAGCTTTCTTT.